This T cell receptor (beta chain) originates from a study of cytomegalovirus exposure and HLA in healthy donors. In the study overall: Earlier work reported 100 million to 130 million unique TCR beta sequences from 150 million to 200 million T cells. There were 350 to 400 genotyped donors. Of these, about 81% fell in the genetic ancestry cluster associated with self-reported Caucasian donors. Study conclusions and caveats: With later analysis, a missense DCLRE1C variant became linked to TCR beta V- and J-gene trimming. Looking again later, the authors saw that most CMV-associated TCR beta chains seemed HLA-restricted.

A word on this clone: The target antigen is unknown.

From germline, CDR1 is SGHTA and CDR2 FQGNSA. V was clipped by 5 bases and J by 0 bases; unmatched bases: 4. This CDR3 is built from 15 residues. The primer mix had 60 Vbeta and 13 Jbeta primers. TCRdb keeps only in-frame clones here, not all; method: immunoSEQ multiplex PCR. The profile shows 300,000 or so clones, about 83% of them singletons. The V call is TRBV7-2, the J call TRBJ1-5; 7 positions match TRBD1. The TCR was taken from a woman aged 40 to 50 in good health and CMV-seropositive. Sequencing was performed on PBMCs. DNA of the CDR3: TGTGCCAGCAGCCTAGGGGACAGTAGCAATCAGCCCCAGCATTTT. It encodes CASSLGDSSNQPQHF.